Listed below are T cell receptor beta chains from one sample, sequenced in a study of blood T cell repertoires in COVID-19. Data came from immunoSEQ multiplex PCR; TCRdb stores just in-frame clones and leaves some out. The sample records over 350,000 clones, about 89% being singletons. Sequencing used peripheral blood. The receptors shown here come from a woman aged 25 to 39 with acute or convalescent COVID-19. Each CDR3 is given with its conserved first and last residue. Fields, in order: D gene, clone size, V gene, J gene, CDR3 DNA, CDR3 protein. D genes are given only for firm matches. Clone size is shown for a subset of rows, as once, few, many or a class of expanded clone.

TRBD2	NA	TRBV5-1	TRBJ2-3	TGCGCCAGCAGCTTGCGCGGGGGGGCCACAGATACGCAGTATTTT	CASSLRGGATDTQYF
TRBD2	NA	TRBV6-2/TRBV6-3	TRBJ2-7	TGTGCCAGCAGCGCTAGCGGGGGTTACGAGCAGTACTTC	CASSASGGYEQYF
NA	NA	TRBV21-1	TRBJ2-1	TGTGCCAGCAGCAAAGTGCAGGGCAGCTCCTACAATGAGCAGTTCTTC	CASSKVQGSSYNEQFF
NA	few	TRBV24-1	TRBJ1-5	TGTGCCACCAGTGAGGCAGGGGTTGGGCAGCCCCAGCATTTT	CATSEAGVGQPQHF
TRBD2	NA	TRBV7-9	TRBJ2-5	TGTGCCAGCAGCTCAACCACCCGGGGGGGCTTAGAGACCCAGTACTTC	CASSSTTRGGLETQYF
TRBD2	NA	TRBV7-9	TRBJ2-3	TGTGCCAGCAGCTTGCGGGCGGGGGGGCCAGATACGCAGTATTTT	CASSLRAGGPDTQYF
NA	NA	TRBV13	TRBJ2-2	TGTGCCAGCAGCTTCGGACAAAACACCGGGGAGCTGTTTTTT	CASSFGQNTGELFF
NA	NA	TRBV5-1	TRBJ2-1	TGCGCCAGCAGCTTGGATTCAGGGGTGAGCAATGAGCAGTTCTTC	CASSLDSGVSNEQFF
TRBD2	NA	TRBV4-1	TRBJ2-7	TGCGCCAGCAGCCATCCCGGACTAGCCTCCTACGAGCAGTACTTC	CASSHPGLASYEQYF
TRBD2	NA	TRBV9	TRBJ2-2	TGTGCCAGCAGCCCCCCCCGGGGGGACACCGGGGAGCTGTTTTTT	CASSPPRGDTGELFF
TRBD1	NA	TRBV5-8	TRBJ2-3	TGTGCCAGCAGCTTGGGCCTGACAGGGAACACAGATACGCAGTATTTT	CASSLGLTGNTDTQYF
NA	few	TRBV6-6	TRBJ1-1	TGTGCCAGCAGTTGGAGTCGAACTGAAGCTTTCTTT	CASSWSRTEAFF
NA	NA	TRBV9	TRBJ2-3	TGTGCCAGCCAAAGGGGTACAGATACGCAGTATTTT	CASQRGTDTQYF
NA	NA	TRBV4-1	TRBJ2-3	TGCGCCAGCAGCCCTCGACTTACAGATACGCAGTATTTT	CASSPRLTDTQYF
NA	once	TRBV6-5	TRBJ2-3	TGTGCCAGCAGTCCCGGGGTGGCGGCAGATACGCAGTATTTT	CASSPGVAADTQYF
TRBD2	once	TRBV3-1/TRBV3-2	TRBJ2-3	TGTGCCAGCAGCCCCGGACTAGCTGGCGCAGATACGCAGTATTTT	CASSPGLAGADTQYF
TRBD2	NA	TRBV6-5	TRBJ2-3	TGTGCCACTCAGGCTAGCGGGGGCCGCACAGATACGCAGTATTTT	CATQASGGRTDTQYF
NA	NA	TRBV7-2	TRBJ1-3	TGTGCCAGCAGCTTCGGACAGAGCTCTGGAAACACCATATATTTT	CASSFGQSSGNTIYF
NA	NA	TRBV12-3/TRBV12-4	TRBJ1-1	TGTGCCAGCACTTTGGGAGGGTTTGGTGAAGCTTTCTTT	CASTLGGFGEAFF
NA	NA	TRBV7-6	TRBJ2-3	TGTGCCAGCAGCCCTCCCGGGACTCGCCGAGATACGCAGTATTTT	CASSPPGTRRDTQYF
TRBD1	NA	TRBV5-1	TRBJ2-7	TGCGCCAGCAGCAAGGGACAGGGAGCATACGAGCAGTACTTC	CASSKGQGAYEQYF
TRBD1	NA	TRBV2	TRBJ1-2	TGTGCCAGCAATGGACAGGGGAGGAGAATGAATGGCTACACCTTC	CASNGQGRRMNGYTF
NA	NA	TRBV2	TRBJ2-7	TGTGCCAGCAGTGAATCCCGGGACTTAGCCTACGAGCAGTACTTC	CASSESRDLAYEQYF
TRBD1	few	TRBV6-1	TRBJ1-5	TGTGCCAGCAGTGACCGGGACAGCGGTCAGCCCCAGCATTTT	CASSDRDSGQPQHF
NA	NA	TRBV6-5	TRBJ1-6	TGTGCCGCCCGTTCGAGGTTCGGGGGGGAATCACCCCTCCACTTT	CAARSRFGGESPLHF
NA	NA	TRBV5-1	TRBJ1-3	TGCGCCAGCAGCTCAAGCGACAGCTACAACACCATATATTTT	CASSSSDSYNTIYF
TRBD1	NA	TRBV28	TRBJ2-7	TGTGCCAGCAGATCCCCACCGGGACAGGGGTTCTCATACGAGCAGTACTTC	CASRSPPGQGFSYEQYF
TRBD2	NA	TRBV9	TRBJ2-3	TGTGCCAGCAGCGCTAGCGGGGGGGACACAGATACGCAGTATTTT	CASSASGGDTDTQYF
NA	NA	TRBV10-3	TRBJ1-6	TGTGCCATCAGCGACGGACAATATCGTTCACCCCTCCACTTT	CAISDGQYRSPLHF
NA	NA	TRBV7-8	TRBJ1-1	TGTGCCAGCTTACCCCAAGCCCTTAACACTGAAGCTTTCTTT	CASLPQALNTEAFF
TRBD2	NA	TRBV9	TRBJ2-1	TGTGCCAGCAGCCCTTGGACTAGCGGGGCCAATGAGCAGTTCTTC	CASSPWTSGANEQFF
NA	NA	TRBV5-4	TRBJ2-6	TGTGCCAGCAGCTTGGTCGAGTCTGGGGCCAACGTCCTGACTTTC	CASSLVESGANVLTF
TRBD1	once	TRBV30	TRBJ1-1	TGTGCCTGGAGCTTATCCAGGGGGTCTGAAGCTTTCTTT	CAWSLSRGSEAFF
NA	NA	TRBV7-9	TRBJ2-5	TGTGCCAGCAGCTTAGAGGCGAGTGCGGGCCGGCCGGAGACCCAGTACTTC	CASSLEASAGRPETQYF
NA	NA	TRBV5-1	TRBJ2-5	TGCGCCAGCAGCTTGGCCGGCACTAGAAGGGCGGAGACCCAGTACTTC	CASSLAGTRRAETQYF
NA	NA	TRBV19	TRBJ1-2	TGTGCCAGTAAAGATGTAGGGGGTGCCGTCTATGGCTACACCTTC	CASKDVGGAVYGYTF
NA	NA	TRBV19	TRBJ2-3	TGTGCCAGTAGTATCCCCGCAGGGGCGAGAGATACGCAGTATTTT	CASSIPAGARDTQYF
TRBD1	NA	TRBV5-8	TRBJ2-7	TGTGCCAGCAGCCCGGGACAGGGAACCTCCTACGAGCAGTACTTC	CASSPGQGTSYEQYF
NA	NA	TRBV9	TRBJ2-1	TGTGCCAGCAGCGTAGAGGGGATATCCTACAATGAGCAGTTCTTC	CASSVEGISYNEQFF
NA	NA	TRBV5-4	TRBJ2-4	TGTGCCAGCAGCTTAGTGGGGGGGCAAAACATTCAGTACTTC	CASSLVGGQNIQYF
NA	once	TRBV18	TRBJ2-1	TGTGCCAGCTCACCATCTGTATACAATGAGCAGTTCTTC	CASSPSVYNEQFF
TRBD1	NA	TRBV24-1	TRBJ1-4	TGTGCCACCAGTGACGGACAGGCCGCAACTAATGAAAAACTGTTTTTT	CATSDGQAATNEKLFF
NA	NA	TRBV2	TRBJ1-6	TGTGCCAGCAGTGAAGCGCGGGAGAATAATTCACCCCTCCACTTT	CASSEARENNSPLHF
TRBD1	few	TRBV24-1	TRBJ2-7	TGTGCCACCAGTGACTTAAGGGACAGTGTAGACGAGCAGTACTTC	CATSDLRDSVDEQYF
NA	NA	TRBV5-5	TRBJ1-4	TGTGCCAGCACCCCGGGGGTCCGAAATGAAAAACTGTTTTTT	CASTPGVRNEKLFF
TRBD1	NA	TRBV2	TRBJ1-5	TGTGCCAGCAGAGTCGGGACAGGGGGCAATCAGCCCCAGCATTTT	CASRVGTGGNQPQHF
NA	NA	TRBV7-9	TRBJ1-5	TGTGCCAGCAGCGAAGGGGATCAGCCCCAGCATTTT	CASSEGDQPQHF
NA	NA	TRBV18	TRBJ2-4	TGTGCCAGCTCAGCAGGGTCTTTGAGAAACATTCAGTACTTC	CASSAGSLRNIQYF
NA	NA	TRBV7-2	TRBJ1-1	TGTGCCAGCACGGCGGGGACGGCGAACACTGAAGCTTTCTTT	CASTAGTANTEAFF
NA	NA	TRBV10-3	TRBJ2-5	TGTGCCATCAGTCGACAGTTGCAAGAGACCCAGTACTTC	CAISRQLQETQYF
TRBD1	NA	TRBV28	TRBJ2-7	TGTGCCAGCTGCCCGGGACAGGGCTACGAGCAGTACTTC	CASCPGQGYEQYF
NA	few	TRBV27	TRBJ1-1	TGTGCCAGCAGTGACAGTGTCGGGAGCACTGAAGCTTTCTTT	CASSDSVGSTEAFF
NA	once	TRBV2	TRBJ1-1	TGTGCCAGCAGTGTGCTACGAGGGCAGACTGAAGCTTTCTTT	CASSVLRGQTEAFF
NA	NA	TRBV2	TRBJ2-5	TGTGCCAGCAGTGGCAATCTAGCGCCAGGAGAGACCCAGTACTTC	CASSGNLAPGETQYF
NA	NA	TRBV20-1	TRBJ2-5	TGCAGTGCTATCTCGGGGACCCAGTACTTC	CSAISGTQYF
TRBD2	NA	TRBV19	TRBJ2-3	TGTGCCAGTAGAGCGCTCGGCGGGGGGGTCGGTACGCAGTATTTT	CASRALGGGVGTQYF
TRBD2	NA	TRBV12-5	TRBJ2-1	TGTGCTAGTGGTTTGGTACTTTCTAGCGGGGGGGCTTATGAGCAGTTCTTC	CASGLVLSSGGAYEQFF
TRBD2	NA	TRBV4-1	TRBJ2-5	TGCGCCAGCAGCCAAGAGGAGCGGGGGGGAAAAGAGACCCAGTACTTC	CASSQEERGGKETQYF
TRBD2	NA	TRBV4-2	TRBJ2-3	TGTGCCAGCAGCCTAGCTCCCGCCCGGGGGGGCACAGATACGCAGTATTTT	CASSLAPARGGTDTQYF